This is a list of T cell receptor beta chains from one sample in a study of blood T cell repertoires in COVID-19. Produced via immunoSEQ multiplex PCR; TCRdb's table is partial and in-frame only. This sample has 80,000 to 100,000 clones, with 80% found just once. The sample comprised peripheral blood. These receptors were obtained from a human donor in a cohort sampled during active COVID-19. CDR3s include the opening cysteine and the closing phenylalanine or tryptophan. Fields, in order: V gene, CDR3 length, D gene, clone size, J gene, CDR3 protein, CDR3 DNA. The D gene is left open where the match is weak. Not all rows give a size; the values are once, few, many and, for expanded clones, a class.

V: TRBV2; length: 13; D: NA; size: NA; J: TRBJ1-2; CDR3: CASSQGFDYGYTF; DNA: TGTGCCAGCAGTCAGGGATTTGACTATGGCTACACCTTC
V: TRBV6-6; length: 13; D: NA; size: few; J: TRBJ1-1; CDR3: CASLTGVYTEAFF; DNA: TGTGCCAGCTTGACAGGAGTTTACACTGAAGCTTTCTTT
V: TRBV28; length: 15; D: NA; size: NA; J: TRBJ2-7; CDR3: CASKGGSLSSYEQYF; DNA: TGTGCCAGCAAGGGGGGGTCTTTGAGTTCCTACGAGCAGTACTTC
V: TRBV2; length: 12; D: NA; size: NA; J: TRBJ2-1; CDR3: CASRRDDNEQFF; DNA: TGTGCCAGCAGGAGGGATGACAATGAGCAGTTCTTC
V: TRBV19; length: 14; D: TRBD1; size: NA; J: TRBJ2-3; CDR3: CASSRDRGPDTQYF; DNA: TGTGCCAGTAGTCGGGACAGGGGCCCAGATACGCAGTATTTT
V: TRBV28; length: 11; D: NA; size: NA; J: TRBJ2-5; CDR3: CASSSLETQYF; DNA: TGTGCCAGCAGTTCACTTGAGACCCAGTACTTC
V: TRBV4-1; length: 13; D: TRBD1; size: NA; J: TRBJ1-2; CDR3: CASSPRDSYGYTF; DNA: TGCGCCAGCAGCCCCCGGGACAGTTATGGCTACACCTTC
V: TRBV27; length: 11; D: NA; size: NA; J: TRBJ2-1; CDR3: CASSTGTRRFF; DNA: TGTGCCAGCAGTACCGGGACAAGGCGTTTCTTC
V: TRBV5-1; length: 15; D: NA; size: NA; J: TRBJ2-2; CDR3: CASSLGAASTGELFF; DNA: TGCGCCAGCAGCTTGGGGGCAGCTTCCACCGGGGAGCTGTTTTTT
V: TRBV5-1; length: 15; D: TRBD1; size: few; J: TRBJ1-5; CDR3: CASSLDGTGSQPQHF; DNA: TGCGCCAGCAGCTTGGATGGGACAGGGTCTCAGCCCCAGCATTTT
V: TRBV6-4; length: 16; D: NA; size: NA; J: TRBJ1-6; CDR3: CASSGWVGPIDSPLHF; DNA: TGTGCCAGCAGCGGGTGGGTTGGTCCCATTGATTCACCCCTCCACTTT
V: TRBV3-1/TRBV3-2; length: 14; D: TRBD1; size: few; J: TRBJ2-3; CDR3: CASRDRGSADTQYF; DNA: TGTGCCAGCAGGGACAGGGGCTCCGCAGATACGCAGTATTTT
V: TRBV27; length: 13; D: TRBD1; size: once; J: TRBJ1-2; CDR3: CASRLQGTYGYTF; DNA: TGTGCCAGCCGACTACAGGGGACCTATGGCTACACCTTC
V: TRBV7-8; length: 14; D: NA; size: many; J: TRBJ1-5; CDR3: CASSDRRSNQPQHF; DNA: TGTGCCAGCAGCGACAGGAGGAGCAATCAGCCCCAGCATTTT
V: TRBV3-1/TRBV3-2; length: 16; D: TRBD2; size: once; J: TRBJ2-2; CDR3: CASSLTGTSRTGELFF; DNA: TGTGCCAGCAGCCTTACCGGGACTAGCCGCACCGGGGAGCTGTTTTTT
V: TRBV23-1; length: 15; D: NA; size: few; J: TRBJ1-4; CDR3: CASSQSGLSNEKLFF; DNA: TGCGCCAGCAGTCAGTCAGGACTATCTAATGAAAAACTGTTTTTT
V: TRBV20-1; length: 16; D: TRBD2; size: NA; J: TRBJ2-1; CDR3: CSASGGDGSSYNEQFF; DNA: TGCAGTGCTAGTGGGGGGGACGGGAGCTCCTACAATGAGCAGTTCTTC
V: TRBV3-1/TRBV3-2; length: 16; D: NA; size: NA; J: TRBJ2-3; CDR3: CASSAPLALTTDTQYF; DNA: TGTGCCAGCAGCGCCCCCCTAGCTTTGACCACAGATACGCAGTATTTT
V: TRBV18; length: 17; D: TRBD1; size: NA; J: TRBJ2-3; CDR3: CASSPLPGQRGTDTQYF; DNA: TGTGCCAGCTCCCCGTTACCGGGACAGAGGGGCACAGATACGCAGTATTTT
V: TRBV4-2; length: 15; D: TRBD1; size: NA; J: TRBJ2-7; CDR3: CASSQDLNRGDEQYF; DNA: TGTGCCAGCAGCCAAGACTTGAACAGGGGCGACGAGCAGTACTTC
V: TRBV2; length: 12; D: NA; size: NA; J: TRBJ2-4; CDR3: CASSPGRGLQYF; DNA: TGTGCCAGCAGTCCCGGACGAGGGCTTCAGTACTTC
V: TRBV19; length: 14; D: NA; size: NA; J: TRBJ2-1; CDR3: CASSIGSPYNEQFF; DNA: TGTGCCAGTAGTATAGGAAGCCCCTACAATGAGCAGTTCTTC
V: TRBV6-5; length: 15; D: NA; size: many; J: TRBJ2-4; CDR3: CASSHGNLAKNIQYF; DNA: TGTGCCAGCAGCCACGGGAACCTAGCCAAAAACATTCAGTACTTC
V: TRBV10-2; length: 12; D: NA; size: NA; J: TRBJ2-2; CDR3: CASFTGTGELFF; DNA: TGCGCCAGTTTTACGGGAACCGGGGAGCTGTTTTTT
V: TRBV3-1/TRBV3-2; length: 15; D: NA; size: once; J: TRBJ1-1; CDR3: CASSPLDRMNTEAFF; DNA: TGTGCCAGCAGCCCCCTCGACAGAATGAACACTGAAGCTTTCTTT
V: TRBV18; length: 17; D: NA; size: NA; J: TRBJ1-6; CDR3: CASSVDSPSSYNSPLHF; DNA: TGTGCCAGCTCAGTCGACAGCCCGAGCTCCTATAATTCACCCCTCCACTTT
V: TRBV28; length: 15; D: TRBD1; size: NA; J: TRBJ2-7; CDR3: CAINVAGTGAYEQYF; DNA: TGTGCCATCAACGTAGCCGGGACAGGGGCCTACGAGCAGTACTTC
V: TRBV7-3; length: 14; D: NA; size: NA; J: TRBJ2-1; CDR3: CASSLMAGWNEQFF; DNA: TGTGCCAGCAGCTTAATGGCGGGTTGGAATGAGCAGTTCTTC
V: TRBV18; length: 16; D: TRBD2; size: NA; J: TRBJ2-1; CDR3: CASSPQGTSSVNEQFF; DNA: TGTGCCAGCTCACCGCAAGGGACTAGTAGTGTCAATGAGCAGTTCTTC
V: TRBV27; length: 13; D: NA; size: NA; J: TRBJ1-2; CDR3: CASSLGQGFGYTF; DNA: TGTGCCAGCAGTTTAGGCCAGGGGTTCGGCTACACCTTC
V: TRBV28; length: 13; D: NA; size: NA; J: TRBJ2-5; CDR3: CASSFAGLGSQYF; DNA: TGTGCCAGCAGTTTCGCCGGCCTCGGGTCCCAGTACTTC
V: TRBV28; length: 16; D: NA; size: NA; J: TRBJ2-2; CDR3: CASSSLGSWDTGELFF; DNA: TGTGCCAGCAGTTCGCTGGGGAGTTGGGACACCGGGGAGCTGTTTTTT
V: TRBV28; length: 16; D: TRBD1; size: NA; J: TRBJ2-3; CDR3: CASSLSGQGGTDTQYF; DNA: TGTGCCAGCAGTTTATCCGGACAGGGTGGGACAGATACGCAGTATTTT
V: TRBV5-6; length: 14; D: NA; size: few; J: TRBJ1-1; CDR3: CASSLMNMNTEAFF; DNA: TGTGCCAGCAGCTTAATGAACATGAACACTGAAGCTTTCTTT
V: TRBV28; length: 14; D: TRBD2; size: NA; J: TRBJ2-2; CDR3: CASSLTSFTGELFF; DNA: TGTGCCAGCAGCCTGACTAGCTTCACCGGGGAGCTGTTTTTT
V: TRBV7-6; length: 14; D: NA; size: NA; J: TRBJ2-5; CDR3: CASSSRAEGGTQYF; DNA: TGTGCCAGCAGCTCACGTGCAGAAGGGGGAACCCAGTACTTC
V: TRBV5-1; length: 16; D: TRBD1; size: once; J: TRBJ1-2; CDR3: CASSKGQSGLGYGYTF; DNA: TGCGCCAGCAGCAAGGGACAGTCGGGACTCGGCTATGGCTACACCTTC
V: TRBV19; length: 11; D: TRBD1; size: NA; J: TRBJ1-3; CDR3: CATDRRNTIYF; DNA: TGTGCCACGGACAGGCGAAACACCATATATTTT
V: TRBV19; length: 14; D: TRBD1; size: NA; J: TRBJ2-1; CDR3: CASSIGWTGDEQFF; DNA: TGTGCCAGTAGTATAGGATGGACAGGGGACGAGCAGTTCTTC
V: TRBV19; length: 16; D: TRBD1; size: NA; J: TRBJ1-5; CDR3: CASSRDRGRSNQPQHF; DNA: TGTGCCAGTAGCAGGGACAGGGGACGTAGCAATCAGCCCCAGCATTTT
V: TRBV28; length: 14; D: NA; size: NA; J: TRBJ1-5; CDR3: CASSSPAGGQPQHF; DNA: TGTGCCAGCAGTTCCCCCGCGGGAGGTCAGCCCCAGCATTTT